This T cell receptor beta chain came from a study of shared clonotypes between healthy human individuals. Study at large: The study enrolled two women and three men aged 18 to 49.

Deep-level running was used for the assay. Profiled with immunoSEQ multiplex PCR; TCRdb holds only in-frame clones, not every one. The sample has about 1.1 million clones; about 72% are singletons. The V gene lost 4 bases and the J gene lost 0 bases, with 7 bases spanning the gap. This CDR3 comprises 14 residues. The germline V gene encodes CDR1 SNHLY and CDR2 FYNNEI. Sequencing used memory CD4+ T cells from PBMCs. Subset reported: CD45RA-negative fraction. The TCR was taken from a man aged 18 to 29 in good health. Some clones in this sample may be carry-over from other donors' samples. The chain is built from TRBV2 and TRBJ1-5; D is unclear. The CDR3 coding sequence is TGTGCCAGCAGTGGAGTGGATAGCAATCAGCCCCAGCATTTT. Translation gives CASSGVDSNQPQHF.